These T cell receptor beta chains were read from a single sample in a study of T cells in Graves' hyperthyroidism and ophthalmopathy. TCRdb itself ran the multiplex PCR reads through MiXCR, one entry per CDR3 protein. The table records about 130,000 distinct CDR3 sequences, 22% of them present only once. Sequencing input: blood. These TCRs come from a woman between 50 and 59 years old with Graves' hyperthyroidism that later progressed to Graves' ophthalmopathy. The CDR3 runs from the conserved cysteine through the conserved F or W. A D gene is named only where the DNA matches it firmly. Where a row states a size, it is once, few, many or the class of an expanded clone; other rows omit it.

j_call: TRBJ1-4
clone_size: -
d_call: TRBD1
v_call: TRBV3-1
cdr3_aa: CASSQVTGTVDEKLFF
cdr3_nt: TGTGCCAGCAGCCAAGTAACCGGGACAGTTGATGAAAAACTGTTTTTT

j_call: TRBJ1-1
clone_size: many
d_call: -
v_call: TRBV27
cdr3_aa: CASSLGNRDTEAFF
cdr3_nt: TGTGCCAGCAGTTTAGGTAACAGGGACACTGAAGCTTTCTTT

j_call: TRBJ1-4
clone_size: -
d_call: -
v_call: TRBV20-1
cdr3_aa: CSARVGGREKLFF
cdr3_nt: TGCAGTGCTAGGGTTGGAGGGAGGGAAAAACTGTTTTTT

j_call: TRBJ2-3
clone_size: many
d_call: -
v_call: TRBV20-1
cdr3_aa: CSARTGTTDTQYF
cdr3_nt: TGCAGTGCTAGGACGGGAACCACAGATACGCAGTATTTT

j_call: TRBJ2-3
clone_size: many
d_call: TRBD1
v_call: TRBV27
cdr3_aa: CASRRQGSTDTQYF
cdr3_nt: TGTGCCAGCAGGCGACAGGGCAGCACAGATACGCAGTATTTT

j_call: TRBJ2-3
clone_size: few
d_call: -
v_call: TRBV7-2
cdr3_aa: CASSSGPDDPDTQYF
cdr3_nt: TGTGCCAGCAGCTCGGGACCCGATGACCCAGATACGCAGTATTTT

j_call: TRBJ2-1
clone_size: -
d_call: TRBD2
v_call: TRBV11-2
cdr3_aa: CASSLGLAGVNEQFF
cdr3_nt: TGTGCCAGCAGCCTGGGACTAGCGGGAGTGAATGAGCAGTTCTTC

j_call: TRBJ1-4
clone_size: -
d_call: TRBD1
v_call: TRBV5-1
cdr3_aa: CASRPAGGSTNEKLFF
cdr3_nt: TGCGCCAGCAGGCCAGCAGGGGGGTCGACTAATGAAAAACTGTTTTTT

j_call: TRBJ2-7
clone_size: -
d_call: TRBD1
v_call: TRBV3-1
cdr3_aa: CASSHPDRGTYEQYF
cdr3_nt: TGTGCCAGCAGCCACCCCGACAGGGGGACCTACGAGCAGTACTTC

j_call: TRBJ1-6
clone_size: many
d_call: -
v_call: TRBV11-2
cdr3_aa: CASSLLDSPLHF
cdr3_nt: TGTGCCAGCAGCTTATTAGATTCACCCCTCCACTTT

j_call: TRBJ1-2
clone_size: many
d_call: -
v_call: TRBV28
cdr3_aa: CASSYRTRRGYTF
cdr3_nt: TGTGCCAGCAGTTACCGGACCCGGCGCGGCTACACCTTC

j_call: TRBJ2-7
clone_size: many
d_call: TRBD1
v_call: TRBV20-1
cdr3_aa: CSASDWTGTYEQYF
cdr3_nt: TGCAGTGCGTCGGACTGGACAGGGACTTACGAGCAGTACTTC

j_call: TRBJ2-3
clone_size: many
d_call: TRBD2
v_call: TRBV20-1
cdr3_aa: CSALGGRDLSLDSTDTQYF
cdr3_nt: TGCAGCGCGTTGGGCGGGAGGGACCTCAGCCTGGATAGCACAGATACGCAGTATTTT

j_call: TRBJ1-2
clone_size: many
d_call: TRBD1
v_call: TRBV20-1
cdr3_aa: CSARDRGLNGYTF
cdr3_nt: TGCAGTGCTAGGGACAGGGGACTGAATGGCTACACCTTC

j_call: TRBJ2-5
clone_size: -
d_call: TRBD1
v_call: TRBV3-1
cdr3_aa: CASSPLRTGPQETQYF
cdr3_nt: TGTGCCAGCAGCCCCCTCAGGACAGGGCCCCAAGAGACCCAGTACTTC

j_call: TRBJ2-4
clone_size: many
d_call: -
v_call: TRBV28
cdr3_aa: CASSFRRNIQYF
cdr3_nt: TGTGCCAGCAGTTTTAGGAGGAACATTCAGTACTTC

j_call: TRBJ2-3
clone_size: many
d_call: -
v_call: TRBV3-1
cdr3_aa: CASSQGRTRDTQYF
cdr3_nt: TGTGCCAGCAGCCAAGGACGAACCCGGGATACGCAGTATTTT

j_call: TRBJ2-7
clone_size: -
d_call: -
v_call: TRBV20-1
cdr3_aa: CSATPNTYEQYF
cdr3_nt: TGCAGTGCAACCCCAAATACCTACGAGCAGTACTTC

j_call: TRBJ1-2
clone_size: few
d_call: -
v_call: TRBV5-5
cdr3_aa: CASSLAERRGYGYTF
cdr3_nt: TGTGCCAGCAGCTTGGCGGAGAGGCGGGGCTATGGCTACACCTTC

j_call: TRBJ2-5
clone_size: -
d_call: TRBD2
v_call: TRBV25-1
cdr3_aa: CASSGTFQETQYF
cdr3_nt: TGTGCCAGTAGCGGGACCTTCCAAGAGACCCAGTACTTC

j_call: TRBJ2-3
clone_size: many
d_call: -
v_call: TRBV7-2
cdr3_aa: CASSLDFSGTDTQYF
cdr3_nt: TGTGCCAGCAGCTTAGACTTCTCGGGCACAGATACGCAGTATTTT

j_call: TRBJ2-3
clone_size: -
d_call: TRBD1
v_call: TRBV20-1
cdr3_aa: CSATQGAGGAGDTQYF
cdr3_nt: TGCAGTGCTACACAGGGGGCCGGTGGAGCGGGAGATACGCAGTATTTT

j_call: TRBJ2-1
clone_size: few
d_call: TRBD2
v_call: TRBV9
cdr3_aa: CASSGAGGPSEQFF
cdr3_nt: TGTGCCAGCAGCGGTGCGGGAGGGCCCAGTGAGCAGTTCTTC

j_call: TRBJ1-5
clone_size: many
d_call: -
v_call: TRBV9
cdr3_aa: CASSARDKHRPYSNQPQHF
cdr3_nt: TGTGCCAGCAGCGCTAGAGACAAACATCGGCCGTATAGCAATCAGCCCCAGCATTTT

j_call: TRBJ2-1
clone_size: few
d_call: TRBD2
v_call: TRBV30
cdr3_aa: CAWTSERDSEQFF
cdr3_nt: TGTGCCTGGACCTCCGAGCGGGATAGTGAGCAGTTCTTC

j_call: TRBJ1-5
clone_size: -
d_call: -
v_call: TRBV20-1
cdr3_aa: CSGGGPNQPQHF
cdr3_nt: TGTTCGGGCGGGGGACCAAATCAGCCCCAGCATTTT

j_call: TRBJ2-1
clone_size: -
d_call: -
v_call: TRBV6-5
cdr3_aa: CASSSVRSEQFF
cdr3_nt: TGTGCCAGCAGTTCCGTTAGGAGTGAGCAGTTCTTC

j_call: TRBJ2-3
clone_size: many
d_call: TRBD2
v_call: TRBV12-3/TRBV12-4
cdr3_aa: CASTKLAGVTDTQYF
cdr3_nt: TGTGCCAGCACCAAACTAGCGGGGGTCACAGATACGCAGTATTTT

j_call: TRBJ2-1
clone_size: many
d_call: TRBD2
v_call: TRBV7-6
cdr3_aa: CASSLVPGLARNEQFF
cdr3_nt: TGTGCCAGCAGCTTAGTTCCTGGACTAGCGAGGAATGAGCAGTTCTTC

j_call: TRBJ2-1
clone_size: few
d_call: TRBD2
v_call: TRBV7-9
cdr3_aa: CASSSPTSGKFF
cdr3_nt: TGTGCCAGCAGCTCGCCGACTAGCGGGAAGTTCTTC

j_call: TRBJ1-1
clone_size: -
d_call: -
v_call: TRBV10-3
cdr3_aa: CAIRSQTVHAAFF
cdr3_nt: TGTGCCATCAGGTCCCAGACCGTGCACGCAGCTTTCTTT

j_call: TRBJ2-7
clone_size: many
d_call: TRBD2
v_call: TRBV27
cdr3_aa: CASSSPSGGNYEQYF
cdr3_nt: TGTGCCAGCAGTTCTCCTAGCGGGGGAAACTACGAGCAGTACTTC

j_call: TRBJ2-3
clone_size: many
d_call: -
v_call: TRBV5-1
cdr3_aa: CASSLLVGDTQYF
cdr3_nt: TGCGCCAGCAGCCTACTCGTCGGAGATACGCAGTATTTT

j_call: TRBJ1-2
clone_size: many
d_call: -
v_call: TRBV20-1
cdr3_aa: CSAPPRRSSYGYTF
cdr3_nt: TGCAGTGCTCCCCCCCGAAGGAGTTCCTATGGCTACACCTTC

j_call: TRBJ1-5
clone_size: many
d_call: -
v_call: TRBV11-2
cdr3_aa: CASSLDRDQPQHF
cdr3_nt: TGTGCCAGCAGCTTAGACAGGGATCAGCCCCAGCATTTT

j_call: TRBJ2-5
clone_size: -
d_call: -
v_call: TRBV28
cdr3_aa: CASSFGGTAQETQYF
cdr3_nt: TGTGCCAGCAGTTTCGGCGGGACCGCCCAAGAGACCCAGTACTTC

j_call: TRBJ1-2
clone_size: many
d_call: -
v_call: TRBV29-1
cdr3_aa: CSVEGGAGIGYGYTF
cdr3_nt: TGCAGCGTTGAAGGTGGGGCAGGGATCGGCTATGGCTACACCTTC

j_call: TRBJ1-4
clone_size: many
d_call: TRBD1
v_call: TRBV20-1
cdr3_aa: CSASRGTGSEKLFF
cdr3_nt: TGCAGTGCTAGCAGGGGGACAGGGAGCGAAAAACTGTTTTTT

j_call: TRBJ1-5
clone_size: -
d_call: TRBD1
v_call: TRBV27
cdr3_aa: CASSSEGARQPQHF
cdr3_nt: TGTGCCAGCAGTTCTGAGGGGGCGAGGCAGCCCCAGCATTTT

j_call: TRBJ1-2
clone_size: -
d_call: -
v_call: TRBV2
cdr3_aa: CASSGGQGYGYTF
cdr3_nt: TGTGCCAGCAGTGGAGGCCAAGGGTATGGCTACACCTTC

j_call: TRBJ2-1
clone_size: many
d_call: -
v_call: TRBV11-3
cdr3_aa: CASSYLASSYNEQFF
cdr3_nt: TGTGCCAGCAGCTACCTAGCGTCATCCTACAATGAGCAGTTCTTC

j_call: TRBJ1-5
clone_size: -
d_call: TRBD1
v_call: TRBV12-3/TRBV12-4
cdr3_aa: CASSYRGGVQPQHF
cdr3_nt: TGTGCCAGCAGTTACAGGGGAGGGGTTCAGCCCCAGCATTTT

j_call: TRBJ2-1
clone_size: few
d_call: -
v_call: TRBV18
cdr3_aa: CASSPRRGYEQFF
cdr3_nt: TGTGCCAGCTCACCACGGCGGGGTTACGAGCAGTTCTTC

j_call: TRBJ2-7
clone_size: once
d_call: TRBD1
v_call: TRBV3-1
cdr3_aa: CASSGISSGTAYSYEQYF
cdr3_nt: TGTGCCAGCAGCGGCATTAGCAGTGGGACAGCTTACTCCTACGAGCAGTACTTC

j_call: TRBJ2-4
clone_size: -
d_call: -
v_call: TRBV28
cdr3_aa: CASSGVSGAKNIQYF
cdr3_nt: TGTGCCAGCAGTGGGGTTTCGGGAGCCAAAAACATTCAGTACTTC

j_call: TRBJ2-1
clone_size: few
d_call: TRBD2
v_call: TRBV28
cdr3_aa: CASSRTSGRIDEQFF
cdr3_nt: TGTGCCAGCAGCCGGACTAGCGGGAGGATAGATGAGCAGTTCTTC

j_call: TRBJ2-6
clone_size: -
d_call: TRBD1
v_call: TRBV6-1
cdr3_aa: CAGKVDRAGANVLTF
cdr3_nt: TGTGCCGGGAAGGTCGACAGGGCTGGGGCCAACGTCCTGACTTTC

j_call: TRBJ2-5
clone_size: many
d_call: TRBD2
v_call: TRBV11-2
cdr3_aa: CASSLTSGGETQYF
cdr3_nt: TGTGCCAGCAGCTTGACTAGCGGGGGCGAGACCCAGTACTTC

j_call: TRBJ2-5
clone_size: few
d_call: TRBD2
v_call: TRBV19
cdr3_aa: CASRSGSWETQYF
cdr3_nt: TGTGCCAGCCGTAGCGGGAGTTGGGAGACCCAGTACTTC

j_call: TRBJ2-2
clone_size: many
d_call: -
v_call: TRBV6-1
cdr3_aa: CASRPEGVFRAQAGELFF
cdr3_nt: TGTGCCAGCAGGCCCGAGGGGGTCTTCAGGGCGCAGGCCGGGGAGCTGTTTTTT

j_call: TRBJ2-5
clone_size: many
d_call: TRBD1
v_call: TRBV6-5
cdr3_aa: CASSYSGGLGETQYF
cdr3_nt: TGTGCCAGCAGTTACTCAGGGGGCTTAGGAGAGACCCAGTACTTC

j_call: TRBJ2-7
clone_size: -
d_call: -
v_call: TRBV19
cdr3_aa: CASSIELTAFYEQYF
cdr3_nt: TGTGCCAGTAGTATTGAATTGACAGCTTTCTACGAGCAGTACTTC

j_call: TRBJ2-7
clone_size: many
d_call: -
v_call: TRBV20-1
cdr3_aa: CSARDPFGWGTYEQYF
cdr3_nt: TGCAGTGCTAGAGATCCCTTCGGTTGGGGTACCTACGAGCAGTACTTC

j_call: TRBJ1-1
clone_size: many
d_call: -
v_call: TRBV20-1
cdr3_aa: CSARDPKMGGWTEAFF
cdr3_nt: TGCAGTGCTAGAGACCCCAAGATGGGGGGGTGGACTGAAGCTTTCTTT

j_call: TRBJ2-1
clone_size: many
d_call: TRBD2
v_call: TRBV6-1
cdr3_aa: CATGTSGRGDNEQFF
cdr3_nt: TGTGCCACCGGGACTAGCGGGAGAGGGGACAATGAGCAGTTCTTC

j_call: TRBJ2-2
clone_size: -
d_call: -
v_call: TRBV6-1
cdr3_aa: CASNHNTGELFF
cdr3_nt: TGTGCCAGCAACCATAACACCGGGGAGCTGTTTTTT

j_call: TRBJ2-3
clone_size: many
d_call: TRBD2
v_call: TRBV20-1
cdr3_aa: CSAGGTSGRGDTQYF
cdr3_nt: TGCAGTGCTGGGGGGACTAGCGGACGCGGAGATACGCAGTATTTT

j_call: TRBJ2-7
clone_size: many
d_call: TRBD2
v_call: TRBV2
cdr3_aa: CASRTTSGSQEYF
cdr3_nt: TGTGCCAGCAGGACGACTAGCGGGAGTCAAGAGTACTTC